This entry lists 10 T cell receptor beta chains sequenced from one sample in a study of CD8+CD57+ T cells in acquired aplastic anemia listed by TCRdb under 2018. Flow cytometry had shown CD8+CD57+ cell expansion in the patients selected for sequencing. Sequencing was carried out with an Illumina HiSeq 2000. TCR beta VDJ combination and CDR3 sequence profiling used genomic DNA as the template. TCRdb redid the processing of the public reads, applying fastp at Q25 and MiXCR, and retained in-frame beta chains. Rows are unified per CDR3 protein, each entry keeping the most common DNA and genes. For this sample the table gives about 160,000 distinct CDR3 sequences, of which less than 50% were detected only once. Of the sample, 25% to 35% is held by the ten largest clones. The sample taken for sequencing was sorted CD4+, CD8+, or CD8+CD57+ T cells (not recorded which) from PBMCs. All receptors come from a human donor with aplastic anemia.

CDR3 region: CASSRGDKGNQPQHF. The CDR3 DNA reads TGTGCCAGCAGCCGGGGAGACAAGGGAAATCAGCCCCAGCATTTT. The genes are TRBV11-2 and TRBJ1-5; no clear D gene. Germline CDR1 and CDR2: SGHAT and FQNNGV. The V end lost 5 bases, the J end lost 4 bases, and 15 bases lay between the germline ends. The CDR3 totals 15 residues.

This clonotype showed up many times. The V and J genes are TRBV5-4 and TRBJ1-1; 9 bases line up with TRBD1. The CDR3 has 16 residues. Germline-derived CDR1 and CDR2 are SGHNT and YYREEE (reference sequence). The J segment lost 4 bases and the V segment lost 2 bases, leaving 9 bases of the junction unmatched. CDR3 residues: CASSLGTGRRGTEAFF. As DNA, the CDR3 is TGTGCCAGCAGCTTAGGGACAGGGAGACGGGGCACTGAAGCTTTCTTT.

This clonotype has only one observation. J is TRBJ2-7 and V is TRBV11-1; 15 nucleotides agree with TRBD2. Losses at the gene ends were 4 bases for V and 1 base for J; bases not matched to a gene: 8. The CDR3 runs to 18 residues. Germline CDR1 and CDR2: SGHAT and FQDESV (reference sequence). As DNA, the CDR3 is TGTGCCAGCAGCTCCAGGACTAGCGGGGGGGTAGAATCCTACGAGCAGTACTTC. Its protein product is CASSSRTSGGVESYEQYF.

In this sample, this clonotype turned up many times. The chain is built from TRBV2 and TRBJ2-7; D assignment may be TRBD1 or TRBD2 (5 bases each). Germline CDR1 reads SNHLY; CDR2 reads FYNNEI. Trimming left V 8 bases short and J 6 bases short, with 17 bases between. The CDR3 consists of 13 residues. The CDR3 nucleotides read TGTGCCAGCTGGGACCGGCTTGCAGTCGAGCAGTACTTC. This codes for CASWDRLAVEQYF.

This chain links TRBV5-4 with TRBJ2-7, with D uncertain. This CDR3 spans 13 amino acids. Germline V gives CDR1 SGHNT, CDR2 YYREEE (reference sequence). V was cut by 1 base and J by 2 bases, with 7 bases left in between. CDR3 region: CASSLPDTYEQYF. The CDR3 bases are TGTGCCAGCAGCTTGCCAGATACCTACGAGCAGTACTTC.

A few counts support this clonotype. The rearrangement links TRBV4-3 to TRBJ1-2; TRBD1 matches at 8 bases. This CDR3 comprises 15 residues. Trimming at V came to 2 bases and at J to 7 bases, leaving 9 bases not matched to a gene. CDR1 is LGHNA and CDR2 is YSLEER in the germline V gene. CDR3 amino acids: CASSQSGQVPFGYTF. The DNA of the CDR3 is TGCGCCAGCAGCCAATCGGGACAGGTACCTTTTGGCTACACCTTC.

The rearrangement uses TRBV20-1 and TRBJ1-1; 8 bases are a match to TRBD1. With V trimmed by 5 bases and J by 4 bases, 3 bases remained unmatched. There are 12 residues in the CDR3. Germline V CDR1 and CDR2: DFQATT, SNEGSKA (reference sequence). CDR3 in amino acids: CSAGQGRTEAFF. CDR3 DNA: TGCAGTGCTGGACAGGGCCGCACTGAAGCTTTCTTT.

This clonotype appeared a few times. The V call is TRBV10-3, the J call TRBJ2-3; a weak D match, TRBD2 (5 bases). Trimming removed 10 bases at V and 4 bases at J, with 15 bases between. The CDR3 contains 13 residues. The germline gives CDR1 ENHRY, CDR2 SYGVKD. The CDR3 protein is CASTSWGADTQYF. Written as DNA, the CDR3 is TGTGCCAGCACCTCCTGGGGAGCAGATACGCAGTATTTT.

This clonotype was picked up a small number of times. The rearrangement links TRBV2 to TRBJ1-5, with D unclear. Germline CDR1 SNHLY, CDR2 FYNNEI. CDR3 length equals 13 residues. Between the trimmed V and J ends, which lost 7 bases and 9 bases, there was a span of 16 bases. In DNA, the CDR3 is TGTGCCAGCACGGAGGACGGACGAGGGCCCCAGCATTTT. Translated, it gives CASTEDGRGPQHF.

This clonotype showed up many times. The chain is built from TRBV5-1 and TRBJ1-2; D might be TRBD1 (6 bases). V was pared by 3 bases and J by 0 bases, with 12 bases between. The germline V gene has CDR1 SGHRS and CDR2 YFSETQ. The CDR3 has 15 residues. CDR3 residues: CASSSAQGSNYGYTF. The CDR3 nucleotides read TGCGCCAGCAGCTCGGCCCAGGGGTCTAACTATGGCTACACCTTC.